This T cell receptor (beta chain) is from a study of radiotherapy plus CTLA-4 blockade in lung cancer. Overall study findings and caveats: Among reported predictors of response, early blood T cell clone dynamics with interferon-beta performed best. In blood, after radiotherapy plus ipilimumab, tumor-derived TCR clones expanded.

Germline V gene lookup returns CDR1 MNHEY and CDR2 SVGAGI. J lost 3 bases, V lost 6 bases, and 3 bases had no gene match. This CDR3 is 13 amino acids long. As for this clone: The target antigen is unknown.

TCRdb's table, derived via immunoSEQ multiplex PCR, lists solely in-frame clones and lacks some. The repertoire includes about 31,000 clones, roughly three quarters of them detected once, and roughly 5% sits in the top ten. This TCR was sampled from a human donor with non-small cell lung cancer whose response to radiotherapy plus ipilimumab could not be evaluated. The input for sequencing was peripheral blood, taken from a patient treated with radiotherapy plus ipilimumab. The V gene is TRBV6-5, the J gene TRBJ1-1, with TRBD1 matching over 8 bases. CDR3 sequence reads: CASRDRGDTEAFF. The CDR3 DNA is TGTGCCAGCAGAGACAGGGGTGACACTGAAGCTTTCTTT.